The 7 T cell receptor beta chains reported below all come from one sample, sequenced in a study of CD8 T cells in Susac syndrome. After extraction with the RNeasy kit, roughly 0.5 to 1 ug of the RNA was reverse transcribed using random hexamers. MiXCR, applied by TCRdb to the immunoSEQ multiplex PCR reads, yields one record per CDR3 protein. The sample holds about 27,000 distinct CDR3 sequences, around 94% seen once. The sample was CD8+ T cells from PBMCs. These receptors came from a human donor in good health.

CDR3 residues: CASSPQDYLQETQYF. The CDR3 DNA follows: TGTGCCAGCAGCCCGCAGGACTACCTTCAGGAGACCCAGTACTTC. The rearrangement links TRBV7-8 to TRBJ2-5, with a tentative D call TRBD2 (6 bases). Germline V gene data show CDR1 as SGHVS and CDR2 as FQNEAQ. The CDR3 is made up of 15 amino acids. Trimming cost V 5 bases and J 5 bases, with 18 bases left between them. The full variable domain, completed using reference TRBV7-8 and TRBJ2-5, is GAGVSQSPRYKVAKRGQDVALRCDPISGHVSLFWYQQALGQGPEFLTYFQNEAQLDKSGLPSDRFFAERPEGSVSTLKIQRTQQEDSAVYLCASSPQDYLQETQYFGPGTRLLVL.

In DNA, the CDR3 is TGCGCCAGCAGCCAAGTTGGCGGGGGCCCCCCCTACGAGCAGTACTTC. It translates to CASSQVGGGPPYEQYF. The gene calls are TRBV4-3 and TRBJ2-7; possibly TRBD2 for D (7 bases). With 1 base removed from V and 2 bases from J, the gap between germline ends came to 15 bases. There are 16 residues in the CDR3. CDR1 and CDR2 from the germline V gene are LGHNA and YSLEER.

The chain employs TRBV9 and TRBJ2-1, with D perhaps TRBD1 or TRBD2 (6 bases each). The CDR3 runs 16 residues. With 3 bases removed from V and 6 bases from J, the gap between germline ends came to 19 bases. CDR1 is SGDLS and CDR2 is YYNGEE in the germline V gene. CDR3 residues: CASSAGAYGRGNEQFF. The CDR3 coding sequence is TGTGCCAGCAGCGCGGGGGCTTATGGCAGGGGCAATGAGCAGTTCTTC. Full variable domain (remainder filled in from reference TRBV9 and TRBJ2-1): DSGVTQTPKHLITATGQRVTLRCSPRSGDLSVYWYQQSLDQGLQFLIQYYNGEERAKGNILERFSAQQFPDLHSELNLSSLELGDSALYFCASSAGAYGRGNEQFFGPGTRLTVL.

The V and J genes are TRBV4-3 and TRBJ2-2, with D tentatively TRBD1 or TRBD2 (6 bases each). Looked up from germline, CDR1 is LGHNA and CDR2 is YSLEER. There are 16 residues in the CDR3. With 0 bases removed from V and 4 bases from J, the gap between germline ends came to 12 bases. The CDR3 protein is CASSQEAGHFTGELFF. The CDR3 DNA follows: TGCGCCAGCAGCCAAGAGGCGGGACATTTCACCGGGGAGCTGTTTTTT.

The chain is built from TRBV7-2 and TRBJ1-1, with TRBD1 as a possible D gene (5 bases). This CDR3 is built from 14 residues. Germline V lookup: CDR1 SGHTA, CDR2 FQGNSA. The ends were cut back, 4 bases at V and 4 bases at J, with 13 bases in the middle. The DNA for the CDR3 is TGTGCCAGCAGCTCTCTTCAGGGTTCCACTGAAGCTTTCTTT. Encoded protein: CASSSLQGSTEAFF.

The chain recombines TRBV20-1 with TRBJ2-1; 16 bases align to TRBD2. CDR3 size: 17 residues. Germline CDR1 and CDR2: DFQATT and SNEGSKA (reference sequence). V gave up 0 bases and J gave up 4 bases; unmatched junction bases: 3. DNA of the CDR3: TGCAGTGCTAGAGATCCGGGACTAGCGGGGGGGTACAATGAGCAGTTCTTC. This translates into CSARDPGLAGGYNEQFF.

V is TRBV13 and J is TRBJ2-2; possible D gene TRBD2, 6 bases. Germline CDR1 and CDR2: PRHDT and FYEKMQ (reference sequence). The CDR3 contains 16 residues. Trimming pared 4 bases from V and 3 bases from J, leaving 15 bases between. The CDR3 reads CASSSGRGADTGELFF. The CDR3, as DNA: TGTGCCAGCAGCTCCGGGAGAGGGGCGGACACCGGGGAGCTGTTTTTT.